The 25 T cell receptor beta chains given below trace back to one sample, sequenced in a study of PD-L1 blockade in urothelial cancer. Assay used: immunoSEQ multiplex PCR; TCRdb lists only in-frame clones, some missing. Of roughly 52,000 clones in the sample, approximately 88% were seen once. As to time point: pretreatment peripheral blood. The sequences come from PBMCs, collected around atezolizumab (anti-PD-L1) treatment. The receptors shown here come from a man over 45 with urothelial cancer.

This clone was found once. This chain joins TRBV11-3 and TRBJ2-4; 11 bases match TRBD1. Per the germline V gene, CDR1 is SGHNT and CDR2 is YENEEA. CDR3 length equals 15 residues. V was clipped by 5 bases and J by 8 bases; unmatched bases: 8. In DNA, the CDR3 is TGTGCCAGCAGCAACAAACGGGACAGGGGGGACATTCAGTACTTC. The encoded protein is CASSNKRDRGDIQYF. The full variable domain, its missing parts supplied by reference TRBV11-3 and TRBJ2-4, is EAGVVQSPRYKIIEKKQPVAFWCNPISGHNTLYWYLQNLGQGPELLIRYENEEAVDDSQLPKDRFSAERLKGVDSTLKIQPAELGDSAVYLCASSNKRDRGDIQYFGAGTRLSVL.

This chain links TRBV7-9 with TRBJ2-4; possibly TRBD2 for D (5 bases). This CDR3 is 17 amino acids long. Trimming removed 5 bases at V and 1 base at J, with 18 bases between. Germline V gene lookup returns CDR1 SEHNR and CDR2 FQNEAQ (reference sequence). The CDR3 loop reads CASSVSSGGSAKNIQYF. For the CDR3, the DNA is TGTGCCAGCAGCGTGTCCAGCGGAGGAAGTGCCAAAAACATTCAGTACTTC.

The V and J genes are TRBV5-4 and TRBJ2-1; tentative D call: TRBD2 (6 bases). CDR3 length: 15 amino acids. The V and J ends lost 4 bases and 8 bases respectively, with 19 bases between them. Germline loops: CDR1 SGHNT, CDR2 YYREEE (reference sequence). The CDR3 DNA follows: TGTGCCAGCAGCGGAGCCAAAGGAGGGGTGGATGAGCAGTTCTTC. It codes for CASSGAKGGVDEQFF. The whole variable domain, remainder taken from reference TRBV5-4 and TRBJ2-1, is ETGVTQSPTHLIKTRGQQVTLRCSSQSGHNTVSWYQQALGQGPQFIFQYYREEENGRGNFPPRFSGLQFPNYSSELNVNALELDDSALYLCASSGAKGGVDEQFFGPGTRLTVL.

This clone has only one observation. The V and J genes are TRBV27 and TRBJ1-2; D is possibly TRBD1 (6 bases). V gave up 6 bases and J gave up 1 base, with 15 bases separating them. This CDR3 has 15 amino acids. Germline values: CDR1 MNHEY, CDR2 SMNVEV (reference sequence). The CDR3 loop reads CASRLQGPINYGYTF. As DNA, the CDR3 is TGTGCCAGCAGACTACAGGGCCCAATTAACTATGGCTACACCTTC.

This chain links TRBV2 with TRBJ1-4, with 8 nucleotides matching TRBD1. The CDR3 length is 15 residues. The V segment lost 6 bases and the J segment 8 bases; nucleotides outside the gene matches: 11. Germline values: CDR1 SNHLY, CDR2 FYNNEI. In nucleotides, the CDR3 is TGTGCCAGCAGAGTCCAGGGGGCCCCCATGGAAAAACTGTTTTTT. Its translation is CASRVQGAPMEKLFF.

Comment on this clone: A junction end diverges from the germline sequence, so it may reflect a read error. CDR3 in DNA: TGTGCTAGCAGCCTCTTCCTTCCAGGGGGCATCGAGGAGACCCAGTACTTC. Its translation is CASSLFLPGGIEETQYF. The V and J genes are TRBV7-7 and TRBJ2-5; 8 bases match TRBD1. This CDR3 is 17 amino acids long. Per the germline V gene, CDR1 is SSHAT and CDR2 is FNYEAQ (reference sequence).

This chain joins TRBV7-3 and TRBJ2-5; the D is unclear. The CDR3 totals 13 residues. Trimming pared 6 bases from V and 7 bases from J, leaving 15 bases between. Germline V lookup: CDR1 SGHTA, CDR2 FQGTGA. CDR3 sequence: CASSPSYPGTQYF. The CDR3, as DNA: TGTGCCAGCAGTCCCTCCTACCCCGGGACCCAGTACTTC.

The chain has TRBV10-1 and TRBJ2-5; D remains unclear. CDR3 length: 11 amino acids. Germline V lookup: CDR1 WNHNN, CDR2 SYGVQD (reference sequence). Deletions cut 7 bases from V and 2 bases from J, with 5 bases between. The CDR3 here is CASTGQETQYF. CDR3 nucleotide sequence: TGCGCCAGCACGGGTCAAGAGACCCAGTACTTC.

This chain links TRBV5-1 with TRBJ2-7; 12 nucleotides match TRBD1. The trim removed 4 bases at V and 3 bases at J, leaving 5 bases unmatched. The CDR3 length is 15 residues. Germline-derived CDR1 and CDR2 are SGHRS and YFSETQ. Here the CDR3 reads CASSQGTGGFYEQYF. The DNA of the CDR3 is TGCGCCAGCAGCCAGGGGACAGGGGGCTTCTACGAGCAGTACTTC.

The V and J genes are TRBV9 and TRBJ2-5; D gene ambiguous. The V end lost 2 bases, the J end lost 0 bases, and 8 bases lay between the germline ends. The CDR3 is made up of 14 amino acids. Germline assignment: CDR1 SGDLS and CDR2 YYNGEE. The CDR3 sequence: CASSVDIDQETQYF. Written as DNA, the CDR3 is TGTGCCAGCAGCGTCGACATCGACCAAGAGACCCAGTACTTC.

The rearrangement joins TRBV11-1 to TRBJ2-7, with TRBD1 matching 9 bases. The CDR3 extends over 14 amino acids. V lost 4 bases and J lost 4; bases outside the gene matches: 5. Germline CDR1 reads SGHAT; CDR2 reads FQDESV (reference sequence). The CDR3 reads CASSWGQGGYEQYF. CDR3 DNA: TGTGCCAGCAGCTGGGGACAGGGAGGATACGAGCAGTACTTC. Looking up the rest from reference TRBV11-1 and TRBJ2-7 gives the full variable domain: EAEVAQSPRYKITEKSQAVAFWCDPISGHATLYWYRQILGQGPELLVQFQDESVVDDSQLPKDRFSAERLKGVDSTLKIQPAELGDSAMYLCASSWGQGGYEQYFGPGTRLTVT.

The chain combines TRBV30 with TRBJ1-3, with unresolved D. Trimming removed 8 bases from V and 0 bases from J, with 8 bases in between. The germline gives CDR1 GTSNPN, CDR2 SVGIG (reference sequence). There are 12 residues in the CDR3. The CDR3 loop is CARGDSGNTIYF. The CDR3 DNA follows: TGTGCCCGAGGTGACTCTGGAAACACCATATATTTT.

This clone was counted a few times. V and J are TRBV6-6 and TRBJ2-1; possibly TRBD1 for D (6 bases). The CDR3 is made up of 16 amino acids. Germline V lookup: CDR1 MNHNY, CDR2 SVGAGI (reference sequence). Deletions cut 9 bases from V and 0 bases from J, with 18 bases between. CDR3 DNA: TGTGCCAGGATTATAGCAGGGGAAGGCTCCTACAATGAGCAGTTCTTC. As protein: CARIIAGEGSYNEQFF.

This rearrangement joins TRBV7-8 to TRBJ1-5; TRBD1 is a possible D gene (5 bases). This CDR3 has 16 amino acids. CDR1 is SGHVS and CDR2 is FQNEAQ in the germline V gene. Trimming shortened V by 5 bases and J by 0 bases, and 14 bases separated the two germline ends. CDR3 DNA: TGTGCCAGCAGCCTTTCCGCAGGGTTTAGCAATCAGCCCCAGCATTTT. Amino acid sequence: CASSLSAGFSNQPQHF.

This clone was picked up one time. The genes are TRBV28 and TRBJ1-1; D is undetermined. V lost 6 bases and J lost 1, with 15 bases in between. Germline V gives CDR1 MDHEN, CDR2 SYDVKM. The CDR3 totals 15 residues. In DNA form, the CDR3 reads TGTGCCAGCAGCAATTCCCAGGATAGGAACACTGAAGCTTTCTTT. Translating gives CASSNSQDRNTEAFF.

In its sample, this clone was seen once. The genes are TRBV9 and TRBJ2-7, with D maybe TRBD1 (6 bases). Per the germline V gene, CDR1 is SGDLS and CDR2 is YYNGEE. This CDR3 has 13 amino acids. V lost 2 bases and J 4 bases, leaving 10 bases between the germline ends. The CDR3 spells CASSVGHQYEQYF. In DNA, the CDR3 is TGTGCCAGCAGCGTGGGACACCAGTACGAGCAGTACTTC.

The chain is built from TRBV28 and TRBJ2-3, with TRBD2 matching over 12 bases. Germline V gene data show CDR1 as MDHEN and CDR2 as SYDVKM. V lost 5 bases, J lost 6 bases, and 6 bases stayed unmatched. The CDR3 contains 15 residues. This CDR3 is CASSRLAGAGDTQYF. The CDR3, as DNA: TGTGCCAGCAGTAGACTAGCGGGAGCAGGGGATACGCAGTATTTT.

In its sample, this clone was seen a few times. The chain links TRBV27 to TRBJ1-2; 9 bases are shared with TRBD1. V lost 5 bases, J lost 4 bases, and 11 bases stayed unmatched. The CDR3 covers 16 residues. Germline V CDR1 and CDR2: MNHEY, SMNVEV (reference sequence). The CDR3 is CASSTDRGANPYGYTF. The DNA of the CDR3 is TGTGCCAGCAGTACGGACAGGGGTGCGAACCCCTATGGCTACACCTTC.

V gene TRBV4-3 combines with J gene TRBJ2-1, with a possible D match to TRBD2 (6 bases). The V end was cut by 0 bases, the J end by 9 bases, with 12 bases between. Germline V gene sequence: CDR1 LGHNA, CDR2 YSLEER. The CDR3 contains 14 residues. CDR3 protein: CASSQDWAGGEQFF. DNA of the CDR3: TGCGCCAGCAGCCAAGATTGGGCCGGGGGTGAGCAGTTCTTC.

The rearrangement joins TRBV14 to TRBJ2-1; 11 positions agree with TRBD2. Trimming took 0 bases from V and 8 from J; bases not matched to a gene: 12. Germline V gives CDR1 SGHDN, CDR2 FVKESK. This CDR3 is 18 amino acids long. The CDR3 DNA reads TGTGCCAGCAGCCAAGAACTAGCGGGAGCCTTAGTGTTCGATGAGCAGTTCTTC. The encoded protein is CASSQELAGALVFDEQFF.

The chain couples TRBV9 to TRBJ2-7; 8 bases are shared with TRBD1. Germline V lookup: CDR1 SGDLS, CDR2 YYNGEE. CDR3 length: 15 residues. Trimming took 0 bases from V and 5 from J; bases not matched to a gene: 7. The CDR3, as DNA: TGTGCCAGCAGCGTAGAGCAGGGGGCCCCCCACGAGCAGTACTTC. It is translated as CASSVEQGAPHEQYF. Together with reference TRBV9 and TRBJ2-7, the CDR3 gives the full variable domain: DSGVTQTPKHLITATGQRVTLRCSPRSGDLSVYWYQQSLDQGLQFLIQYYNGEERAKGNILERFSAQQFPDLHSELNLSSLELGDSALYFCASSVEQGAPHEQYFGPGTRLTVT.

The chain is built from TRBV6-1 and TRBJ2-3, with 10 bases matching TRBD1. Germline values: CDR1 MNHNS, CDR2 SASEGT. J gave up 1 base and V 10 bases, and 5 bases lay outside the gene matches. CDR3 length equals 14 residues. The CDR3 nucleotides read TGTGCCACGGCTGGGACAGGGGGCACAGATACGCAGTATTTT. Translating gives CATAGTGGTDTQYF.

The chain links TRBV10-1 to TRBJ2-7; TRBD1 aligns across 8 bases. Germline-derived CDR1 and CDR2 are WNHNN and SYGVQD (reference sequence). The CDR3 runs 17 residues. Trimming took 2 bases from V and 2 from J; bases not matched to a gene: 11. As DNA, the CDR3 is TGCGCCAGCAGTGAGACCCATGGACAGGGCCCGCCCTACGAGCAGTACTTC. As protein: CASSETHGQGPPYEQYF.

The genes are TRBV7-2 and TRBJ1-2; 7 bases match TRBD1. With V trimmed by 2 bases and J by 5 bases, 5 bases remained unmatched. The CDR3 spans 14 residues. Germline values: CDR1 SGHTA, CDR2 FQGNSA. The CDR3 is CASSLTGTVYGYTF. The CDR3 nucleotides read TGTGCCAGCAGCTTAACCGGGACAGTATATGGCTACACCTTC.

The chain has TRBV7-8 and TRBJ1-2; TRBD1 matches 7 bases. The J segment lost 8 bases and the V segment lost 0 bases, leaving 15 bases of the junction unmatched. Germline CDR1 reads SGHVS; CDR2 reads FQNEAQ. This CDR3 region has 17 residues. The CDR3 DNA is TGTGCCAGCAGCTTAGCGCTGGTAGGGACAGAGGGAGGAGGCTACACCTTC. Protein: CASSLALVGTEGGGYTF.